These 15 T cell receptor beta chains share one sample of origin, sequenced in a study of blood T cell repertoires in COVID-19. The protocol was immunoSEQ multiplex PCR, while the TCRdb copy is restricted to in-frame clones and leaves out a portion. Of 140,000 to 150,000 clones in the sample, over 75% were seen once. Input material: peripheral blood. The receptors were sampled from a man in his 70s with acute or convalescent COVID-19.

For this clone: This sample includes further DNA sequences coding for the same CDR3. This CDR3 reads CASSMGLSTDTQYF. For the CDR3, the DNA is TGTGCCAGTAGTATGGGACTTTCCACAGATACGCAGTATTTT. This chain links TRBV19 with TRBJ2-3; D might be TRBD2 (6 bases). The CDR3 runs 14 residues. Trimming removed 3 bases at V and 2 bases at J, with 9 bases between. Germline CDR1 LNHDA, CDR2 SQIVND (reference sequence).

The rearrangement joins TRBV5-1 to TRBJ2-1; perhaps TRBD1 as D (8 bases). Germline V lookup: CDR1 SGHRS, CDR2 YFSETQ. This CDR3 has 16 residues. Trimming removed 0 bases at V and 5 bases at J, with 15 bases between. Here the CDR3 reads CASSLGTGRANNEQFF. DNA of the CDR3: TGCGCCAGCAGCTTGGGGACAGGGAGGGCCAACAATGAGCAGTTCTTC.

The chain has TRBV3-1 (or the pseudogene TRBV3-2) and TRBJ1-5; weak D call: TRBD1 (6 bases). CDR3 size: 17 residues. The germline gives CDR1 LGHDT, CDR2 YNNKEL (reference sequence). V dropped 0 bases and J dropped 1 base, with 13 bases sitting between them. CDR3 sequence: CASSQDLAGVSNQPQHF. In nucleotides, the CDR3 is TGTGCCAGCAGCCAAGATCTGGCAGGGGTCAGCAATCAGCCCCAGCATTTT.

V usage is TRBV28 and J usage is TRBJ1-1; 7 bases fit TRBD1. The CDR3 runs to 16 residues. The V and J ends lost 0 bases and 6 bases, in that order; junction bases with no gene match: 10. Germline V gives CDR1 MDHEN, CDR2 SYDVKM. CDR3 sequence: CASSLWGVGGNAEAFF. DNA of the CDR3: TGTGCCAGCAGTTTATGGGGGGTAGGGGGCAACGCTGAAGCTTTCTTT.

The chain combines TRBV19 with TRBJ2-7, with a weak D call TRBD1 (5 bases). Germline values: CDR1 LNHDA, CDR2 SQIVND (reference sequence). The CDR3 contains 14 residues. Trimming pared 4 bases from V and 0 bases from J, leaving 10 bases between. The CDR3 protein is CASSSPGSSYEQYF. CDR3 DNA: TGTGCCAGTAGTAGCCCAGGGTCCTCCTACGAGCAGTACTTC. The full variable domain, completed using reference TRBV19 and TRBJ2-7, is DGGITQSPKYLFRKEGQNVTLSCEQNLNHDAMYWYRQDPGQGLRLIYYSQIVNDFQKGDIAEGYSVSREKKESFPLTVTSAQKNPTAFYLCASSSPGSSYEQYFGPGTRLTVT.

The genes are TRBV7-5 and TRBJ2-2; the table names TRBD1, a call not compared with the DNA. TRBV7-5 counts as a pseudogene. This CDR3 has 16 residues. The CDR3 DNA reads as TGTGTCAGAAGCTCCAAGGGACAGGGGGTCGCCGGGGAGCTGTTTTTT. Encoded protein: CVRSSKGQGVAGELFF.

In this sample, this clone turned up once. The chain recombines TRBV23-1 with TRBJ1-4, with TRBD1 as a possible D gene (5 bases). TRBV23-1 is identified as an open reading frame with a role that is uncertain. There are 18 residues in the CDR3. Between the trimmed V and J ends, which lost 3 bases and 0 bases, there was a span of 17 bases. In nucleotides, the CDR3 is TGCGCCAGCAGTCAGGAAAGACCTTGCAGGGCAACTAATGAAAAACTGTTTTTT. Its protein is CASSQERPCRATNEKLFF.

J is TRBJ1-1 and V is TRBV7-9, with D hard to call. Per the germline V gene, CDR1 is SEHNR and CDR2 is FQNEAQ (reference sequence). The CDR3 length is 14 residues. V gave up 7 bases and J gave up 1 base, with 13 bases separating them. The chain's CDR3 is CASTLRSGNTEAFF. CDR3 DNA: TGTGCCAGCACCCTTAGGTCGGGGAACACTGAAGCTTTCTTT.

This chain uses TRBV28 with TRBJ1-5, with a possible D match to TRBD1 (5 bases). V lost 8 bases and J lost 6, with 11 bases in between. CDR3 size: 12 residues. Germline V gene lookup returns CDR1 MDHEN and CDR2 SYDVKM. The DNA of the CDR3 is TGTGCCAGCCAGGGATCGGCTCAGCCCCAGCATTTT. This encodes CASQGSAQPQHF.

The chain joins TRBV6-1 to TRBJ2-7; D uncertain. CDR1 and CDR2 (germline): MNHNS, SASEGT. Trimming took off 1 base at V and 2 bases at J, with 6 bases between the two ends. The CDR3 contains 13 residues. The CDR3 is CASSEGPTYEQYF. CDR3 DNA sequence: TGTGCCAGCAGTGAAGGGCCGACCTACGAGCAGTACTTC.

This clone turned up a few times. The chain employs TRBV11-2 and TRBJ2-3, with TRBD1 as a possible D gene (6 bases). CDR1 is SGHAT, CDR2 FQNNGV, per germline. Trimming took 5 bases from V and 1 from J, leaving 16 bases between them. The CDR3 consists of 16 residues. CDR3 amino acids: CASSRQDSLGTDTQYF. The CDR3 DNA is TGTGCCAGCAGCCGCCAGGACAGTTTAGGCACAGATACGCAGTATTTT. Filled out from reference TRBV11-2 and TRBJ2-3, the complete variable domain reads EAGVAQSPRYKIIEKRQSVAFWCNPISGHATLYWYQQILGQGPKLLIQFQNNGVVDDSQLPKDRFSAERLKGVDSTLKIQPAKLEDSAVYLCASSRQDSLGTDTQYFGPGTRLTVL.

This clone was seen more than once but under ten times. This chain joins TRBV18 and TRBJ2-7; TRBD1 matches 7 bases. Germline V CDR1 and CDR2: KGHSH, LQKENI. The CDR3 runs to 14 residues. V lost 2 bases and J lost 2; bases outside the gene matches: 3. For the CDR3, the DNA is TGTGCCAGCTCACCAAGGGACAGCCCCTACGAGCAGTACTTC. Protein sequence: CASSPRDSPYEQYF.

The V call is TRBV3-1 (or the pseudogene TRBV3-2), the J call TRBJ1-3; unclear D gene. Trimming took off 0 bases at V and 6 bases at J, with 15 bases between the two ends. The CDR3 totals 16 residues. CDR1 is LGHDT, CDR2 YNNKEL, per germline (reference sequence). The CDR3 DNA reads as TGTGCCAGCAGCCAAGATCGCGCGGAATTTGAAAACACCATATATTTT. Its protein product is CASSQDRAEFENTIYF.

This chain joins TRBV6-5 and TRBJ2-2; weak D call: TRBD2 (5 bases). The CDR3 spans 12 residues. The germline V and J ends were trimmed by 8 bases and 6 bases, with 10 bases remaining between them. Germline loops: CDR1 MNHEY, CDR2 SVGAGI. CDR3 sequence reads: CASRFGAGELFF. DNA for the CDR3: TGTGCCAGCCGGTTCGGGGCCGGGGAGCTGTTTTTT.

The chain has TRBV7-2 and TRBJ2-7; D perhaps matches TRBD2 (6 bases). The CDR3 sequence is 15 residues long. V was pared by 5 bases and J by 4 bases, with 18 bases between. The germline gives CDR1 SGHTA, CDR2 FQGNSA. CDR3 loop: CASSLGSGQTYEQYF. The CDR3 region has the DNA TGTGCCAGCAGCCTCGGGAGCGGGCAAACGTACGAGCAGTACTTC.